These T cell receptor beta chains were read from a single sample in a study of T cells in Graves' hyperthyroidism and ophthalmopathy. Via MiXCR, TCRdb re-called the multiplex PCR reads, giving one row per CDR3 protein. In the table there are hundreds of thousands of distinct CDR3 sequences, 14% of which are singletons. Sample: blood. These receptors were collected from a young woman with Graves' hyperthyroidism. The CDR3 runs from the conserved cysteine through the conserved F or W. A D gene is named only where the DNA matches it firmly. The size field is filled for only some rows; it gives once, few, many or a size class.

many,TRBV29-1,TRBD1,TRBJ1-1,CSVPRGTGGNTEAFF,TGCAGCGTCCCGAGGGGTACAGGGGGGAACACTGAAGCTTTCTTT
few,TRBV28,NA,TRBJ1-2,CASSLLGAGGYTF,TGTGCCAGCAGTTTGTTGGGGGCCGGTGGCTACACCTTC
NA,TRBV5-8,TRBD1,TRBJ1-6,CASSGQGASPLHF,TGTGCCAGCAGCGGACAGGGGGCTTCACCCCTCCACTTT
NA,TRBV18,TRBD1,TRBJ2-1,CASSPPRDRRTGPFNEQFF,TGTGCCAGCTCACCACCCAGGGATAGACGGACAGGTCCATTCAATGAGCAGTTCTTC
few,TRBV27,TRBD1,TRBJ2-7,CASSLFPPTGGSYEQYF,TGTGCCAGCAGTTTATTCCCACCGACAGGGGGGAGCTACGAGCAGTACTTC
many,TRBV30,NA,TRBJ2-1,CAWSVAGRGEQFF,TGTGCCTGGAGTGTAGCCGGGAGAGGTGAGCAGTTCTTC
NA,TRBV7-2,TRBD2,TRBJ2-5,CASSQRRREGLETQYF,TGTGCCAGCAGCCAACGGCGGCGGGAGGGCCTGGAGACCCAGTACTTC
NA,TRBV15,TRBD1,TRBJ1-4,CATSRDRTGGEKLFF,TGTGCCACCAGCAGAGATCGGACAGGGGGCGAAAAACTGTTTTTT
many,TRBV20-1,TRBD2,TRBJ2-1,CSANGLADYNEQFF,TGCAGTGCTAACGGACTAGCGGATTACAATGAGCAGTTCTTC
NA,TRBV2,NA,TRBJ2-4,CASRDGTPENIQYF,TGTGCCAGCAGAGACGGGACACCGGAAAACATTCAGTACTTC
few,TRBV6-1,TRBD2,TRBJ2-1,CASRVLGAGVGYEQFF,TGTGCCAGCAGGGTTCTAGGAGCGGGAGTAGGGTATGAGCAGTTCTTC
NA,TRBV15,NA,TRBJ1-4,CATSRGGDGPGEKLFF,TGTGCCACCAGCAGAGGAGGAGACGGCCCGGGGGAAAAACTGTTTTTT
few,TRBV6-5,NA,TRBJ2-5,CASRVQETQYF,TGTGCCAGCAGGGTACAAGAGACCCAGTACTTC
many,TRBV6-1,TRBD1,TRBJ2-7,CASKGQGSVEQYF,TGTGCCAGTAAGGGACAGGGTTCGGTCGAGCAGTACTTC
many,TRBV18,NA,TRBJ1-3,CASSSSGNSGNTIYF,TGTGCCAGCTCATCCTCCGGAAACTCTGGAAACACCATATATTTT
many,TRBV20-1,TRBD1,TRBJ1-6,CSAVQGAGGSSPLHF,TGCAGTGCTGTTCAGGGGGCCGGGGGGAGTTCACCCCTCCACTTT
few,TRBV11-2,TRBD1,TRBJ2-7,CASSPGQGGAYEQYF,TGTGCCAGCAGCCCCGGACAGGGTGGGGCCTACGAGCAGTACTTC
many,TRBV20-1,NA,TRBJ1-5,CSAETASLDGRGAGPQHF,TGCAGTGCCGAGACCGCCTCACTAGACGGACGGGGGGCAGGGCCCCAGCATTTT
NA,TRBV6-6,NA,TRBJ2-1,CASSYARDEQFF,TGTGCCAGCAGTTACGCCCGGGATGAGCAGTTCTTC
NA,TRBV18,NA,TRBJ2-2,CASSPPGATLLRRELFF,TGTGCCAGCTCACCTCCCGGCGCCACACTTCTCAGGAGGGAGCTGTTTTTT
few,TRBV30,TRBD2,TRBJ2-2,CAWMGGWREQAHSTGELFF,TGTGCCTGGATGGGGGGGTGGCGGGAGCAGGCCCACAGCACCGGGGAGCTGTTTTTT
NA,TRBV6-2/TRBV6-3,TRBD2,TRBJ2-7,CASSYYGLADSYEQYF,TGTGCCAGCAGTTACTACGGACTAGCGGACTCCTACGAGCAGTACTTC
few,TRBV6-1,NA,TRBJ2-7,CASAHGGGEQYF,TGTGCCAGCGCCCATGGGGGTGGCGAGCAGTACTTC
many,TRBV5-1,NA,TRBJ2-3,CASSLEAASTDTQYF,TGCGCCAGCAGCTTGGAAGCGGCTAGCACAGATACGCAGTATTTT
many,TRBV5-1,TRBD2,TRBJ2-7,CASSPQGTSGAEQYF,TGCGCCAGCAGCCCACAAGGGACTAGTGGGGCCGAGCAGTACTTC
many,TRBV20-1,NA,TRBJ1-1,CSARDQGPEAFF,TGCAGTGCTAGAGATCAAGGGCCTGAAGCTTTCTTT
few,TRBV4-3,NA,TRBJ2-2,CASRDQTNTGELFF,TGCGCCAGCAGGGACCAAACGAACACCGGGGAGCTGTTTTTT
many,TRBV7-8,NA,TRBJ2-4,CASSLELGVNIQYF,TGTGCCAGCAGCTTAGAATTAGGGGTAAACATTCAGTACTTC
many,TRBV7-3,NA,TRBJ2-1,CASSLNDWAARDEQFF,TGTGCCAGCAGCTTAAATGACTGGGCCGCTCGAGATGAGCAGTTCTTC
few,TRBV24-1,TRBD1,TRBJ2-3,CATSDLRPGTGLTDTQYF,TGTGCCACCAGTGATTTGCGTCCCGGGACAGGGTTGACAGATACGCAGTATTTT